The rows below give T cell receptor beta chains drawn from one sample of a study of T cell responses to AZD1222 COVID-19 vaccine. The repertoire was sequenced with immunoSEQ multiplex PCR; TCRdb's copy has only in-frame clones and lacks some. The data show roughly 140,000 clones, around 91% seen once. This sample comprised peripheral blood, obtained on day 0 of AZD1222 vaccination. The receptors shown here come from an adult in good health. Both conserved end residues are part of each CDR3. The D gene is left open where the match is weak. Clone size appears in some rows only: once, few, many, or a class for an expanded clone.

size: NA
J: TRBJ2-7
D: NA
V: TRBV10-3
DNA: TGTGCCATCAGTGAGCTCCAGGGACGGGAATACGAGCAGTACTTC
CDR3: CAISELQGREYEQYF

size: NA
J: TRBJ2-2
D: NA
V: TRBV12-3/TRBV12-4
DNA: TGTGCCAGCGGGGTAGCCGGGGAGCTGTTTTTT
CDR3: CASGVAGELFF

size: NA
J: TRBJ1-2
D: NA
V: TRBV9
DNA: TGTGCCAGCAGCGCCACCGGGACTTCTCTTTATGGCTACACCTTC
CDR3: CASSATGTSLYGYTF

size: NA
J: TRBJ2-5
D: NA
V: TRBV28
DNA: TGTGCCAGCAGCCTACTTCTGTACCAAGAGACCCAGTACTTC
CDR3: CASSLLLYQETQYF

size: few
J: TRBJ2-2
D: TRBD1
V: TRBV27
DNA: TGTGCCAGCAGTACAGGGGACACCGGGGAGCTGTTTTTT
CDR3: CASSTGDTGELFF

size: NA
J: TRBJ1-1
D: NA
V: TRBV18
DNA: TGTGCCAGCTCACCAAGCCAGAACACTGAAGCTTTCTTT
CDR3: CASSPSQNTEAFF

size: NA
J: TRBJ1-5
D: NA
V: TRBV27
DNA: TGTGCCAGCAGTATCGACAGTAGCAATCAGCCCCAGCATTTT
CDR3: CASSIDSSNQPQHF

size: NA
J: TRBJ2-1
D: TRBD2
V: TRBV27
DNA: TGTGCCAGCAGCCCCGGGGGGGGACCTAGCTCCTACAATGAGCAGTTCTTC
CDR3: CASSPGGGPSSYNEQFF

size: NA
J: TRBJ2-2
D: NA
V: TRBV7-7
DNA: TGTGCTAGCGGCTTTAAGGGGGAGCTGTTTTTT
CDR3: CASGFKGELFF

size: NA
J: TRBJ1-3
D: NA
V: TRBV15
DNA: TGTGCCACCAGCAGAGATACGGGGTCTGGAAACACCATATATTTT
CDR3: CATSRDTGSGNTIYF

size: NA
J: TRBJ2-3
D: NA
V: TRBV2
DNA: TGTGCCAGCAGGAATACTCAAGTCACAGATACGCAGTATTTT
CDR3: CASRNTQVTDTQYF

size: few
J: TRBJ2-7
D: TRBD1
V: TRBV19
DNA: TGTGCCACCAGACAGGGGATCCACGAGCAGTACTTC
CDR3: CATRQGIHEQYF

size: NA
J: TRBJ2-6
D: NA
V: TRBV30
DNA: TGTGCCTGCTCGGTAAGGGCAGTGAGCAACGTCCTGACTTTC
CDR3: CACSVRAVSNVLTF

size: NA
J: TRBJ1-2
D: NA
V: TRBV14
DNA: TGTGCCAGCAGCCACGGAGGTAACTATGGCTACACCTTC
CDR3: CASSHGGNYGYTF

size: NA
J: TRBJ1-1
D: NA
V: TRBV5-4
DNA: TGTGCCAGCAGCTTGGACCCTTATACTGAAGCTTTCTTT
CDR3: CASSLDPYTEAFF

size: NA
J: TRBJ2-7
D: NA
V: TRBV6-5
DNA: TGTGCCAGCAGTCGCTATGGGGCACTCGAGCAGTACTTC
CDR3: CASSRYGALEQYF

size: NA
J: TRBJ1-1
D: TRBD1
V: TRBV5-1
DNA: TGCGCCAGCAGCTCGATGGACAGGGGGTCCACTGAAGCTTTCTTT
CDR3: CASSSMDRGSTEAFF

size: NA
J: TRBJ2-7
D: NA
V: TRBV27
DNA: TGTGCCAGCAGTTTGTGGCAGGGGAACGAGCAGTACTTC
CDR3: CASSLWQGNEQYF

size: NA
J: TRBJ1-1
D: NA
V: TRBV5-1
DNA: TGCGCCAGCAGCTTAAAGAACACTGAAGCTTTCTTT
CDR3: CASSLKNTEAFF

size: NA
J: TRBJ2-5
D: NA
V: TRBV2
DNA: TGTGCCAGCCTTCCCGGAGCGGGTAAAGAGACCCAGTACTTC
CDR3: CASLPGAGKETQYF

size: NA
J: TRBJ2-7
D: NA
V: TRBV3-1/TRBV3-2
DNA: TGTGCCAGCAGCCACCTAGAAGAGCAGTACTTC
CDR3: CASSHLEEQYF

size: NA
J: TRBJ2-7
D: NA
V: TRBV10-2
DNA: TGCGCCAGCAGTGACCCTGGGGAGAGAGACACACTCTACGAGCAGTACTTC
CDR3: CASSDPGERDTLYEQYF

size: NA
J: TRBJ1-5
D: NA
V: TRBV28
DNA: TGTGCCATAAACCGGGCTATCAATCAGCCCCAGCATTTT
CDR3: CAINRAINQPQHF

size: NA
J: TRBJ1-4
D: NA
V: TRBV4-1
DNA: TGCGCCAGCAGCCAGGTGGGGGGAAGCTCTGAAAAACTGTTTTTT
CDR3: CASSQVGGSSEKLFF

size: few
J: TRBJ2-3
D: TRBD2
V: TRBV5-4
DNA: TGTGCCAGCAGCCTCACTATAAGGACTAGCCGTTTCCCCGATACGCAGTATTTT
CDR3: CASSLTIRTSRFPDTQYF

size: NA
J: TRBJ2-2
D: NA
V: TRBV10-1
DNA: TGCGCCAGCAGTGAGGGAGGGAACACCGGGGAGCTGTTTTTT
CDR3: CASSEGGNTGELFF

size: NA
J: TRBJ2-3
D: NA
V: TRBV7-3
DNA: TGTGCCAGCAGCTTAACGCACAGCACAGATACGCAGTATTTT
CDR3: CASSLTHSTDTQYF

size: NA
J: TRBJ1-6
D: NA
V: TRBV4-1
DNA: TGCGCCAGCAGCCAAGCGTACCCGACCCGTAATTCACCCCTCCACTTT
CDR3: CASSQAYPTRNSPLHF

size: NA
J: TRBJ1-3
D: TRBD1
V: TRBV4-2
DNA: TGTGCCAGCAGCCCCGGGGGACAGGAGAATTCTCTTGGAAACACCATATATTTT
CDR3: CASSPGGQENSLGNTIYF

size: NA
J: TRBJ1-2
D: TRBD1
V: TRBV30
DNA: TGTGCCTGGAGTGTACGTTTACAGGGGCCTGCTAACTATGGCTACACCTTC
CDR3: CAWSVRLQGPANYGYTF

size: NA
J: TRBJ2-1
D: TRBD2
V: TRBV7-9
DNA: TGTGCCAGCAAAGCGGGAGTCAATGAGCAGTTCTTC
CDR3: CASKAGVNEQFF

size: once
J: TRBJ1-1
D: NA
V: TRBV5-1
DNA: TGCGCCAGCAGCTCCACCCCCGGGGTCCCTGAAGCTTTCTTT
CDR3: CASSSTPGVPEAFF

size: NA
J: TRBJ2-7
D: NA
V: TRBV7-6
DNA: TGTGCCAGCAGCCCGCTAGGAAACCAGCAGTACTTC
CDR3: CASSPLGNQQYF

size: NA
J: TRBJ2-2
D: NA
V: TRBV6-1
DNA: TGTGCCAGCAGTGAGACGGCGTCGTACACCGGGGAGCTGTTTTTT
CDR3: CASSETASYTGELFF

size: NA
J: TRBJ1-1
D: TRBD1
V: TRBV28
DNA: TGTGCCAGCAGTTTAGGGGACAGTGAAGCTTTCTTT
CDR3: CASSLGDSEAFF

size: NA
J: TRBJ1-1
D: NA
V: TRBV19
DNA: TGTGCCAGTAGTATAGTAGGGGCGCCCACTGAAGCTTTCTTT
CDR3: CASSIVGAPTEAFF

size: NA
J: TRBJ2-1
D: TRBD2
V: TRBV6-5
DNA: TGTGCCAGCAGACCAACTAGCGGGGGGTTTAGTGAGCAGTTCTTC
CDR3: CASRPTSGGFSEQFF

size: NA
J: TRBJ2-7
D: TRBD2
V: TRBV6-2/TRBV6-3
DNA: TGTGCCAGCAGTCAAATAAGGGAGGGAGGTTACGAGCAGTACTTC
CDR3: CASSQIREGGYEQYF

size: NA
J: TRBJ2-3
D: TRBD1
V: TRBV5-1
DNA: TGCGCCAGCAGCTACCAGGGGGATGGCACAGATACGCAGTATTTT
CDR3: CASSYQGDGTDTQYF

size: once
J: TRBJ2-7
D: TRBD1
V: TRBV5-1
DNA: TGCGCCAGCAGACCAGGGACAGGGGTTTCCTACGAGCAGTACTTC
CDR3: CASRPGTGVSYEQYF

size: NA
J: TRBJ2-5
D: NA
V: TRBV9
DNA: TGTGCCAGCAGCGCCCAGGGCGAGACCCAGTACTTC
CDR3: CASSAQGETQYF

size: NA
J: TRBJ2-3
D: NA
V: TRBV28
DNA: TGTGCCAGCAGTTTGATCGGGGGGCCCACAGATACGCAGTATTTT
CDR3: CASSLIGGPTDTQYF

size: few
J: TRBJ2-3
D: TRBD1
V: TRBV4-1
DNA: TGCGCCAGCAGACGGACAGGGGAGGATACGCAGTATTTT
CDR3: CASRRTGEDTQYF

size: NA
J: TRBJ2-7
D: NA
V: TRBV7-9
DNA: TGTGCCAGCAGCTTAGCGGGGAACTACGAGCAGTACTTC
CDR3: CASSLAGNYEQYF

size: NA
J: TRBJ2-1
D: NA
V: TRBV27
DNA: TGTGCCAGCCGCCTAGGGGGGAGCTCCTACAATGAGCAGTTCTTC
CDR3: CASRLGGSSYNEQFF

size: NA
J: TRBJ2-3
D: NA
V: TRBV5-6
DNA: TGTGCCAGCAGCTATCGGACAGGGAGGGCAGATACGCAGTATTTT
CDR3: CASSYRTGRADTQYF

size: once
J: TRBJ1-6
D: TRBD1
V: TRBV2
DNA: TGTGCCAGCAGCCCTAGCAGGGGGCTTGGGTCACCCCTCCACTTT
CDR3: CASSPSRGLGSPLHF